This T cell receptor beta chain stems from a study of cytomegalovirus exposure and HLA in healthy donors. Overall study context: About 80 million unique TCRs from HLA-typed donors made up an early data release.

Turning to this clone: The antigen is not known.

Study observations and caveats: A later analysis reportedly identified an Asian-associated ancestry cluster as carrying fewer N-insertions than the roughly 600-donor mean. Follow-up analysis found HLA locus-dependent TCR association rates, highest for DRB1 and lowest for HLA-C.

PCR used 60 Vbeta primers and 13 Jbeta primers. Original processing notes: Unique TCR beta chains totaled some 81 million in a later count, with approximately 10 million of them shared. The table came from immunoSEQ multiplex PCR; TCRdb's copy has only in-frame clones and leaves some out. Clone size and V and J calls were adopted from that table, with D and trimming inferred from the DNA. The sample holds some 72,000 clones. CDR1 MDHEN and CDR2 SYDVKM come from the germline V gene. The CDR3 is made up of 12 amino acids. Deletions cut 5 bases from V and 5 bases from J, with 9 bases between. The TCR comes from a man aged 25-40 years in good health and CMV-seronegative. The chain joins TRBV28 to TRBJ1-2; tentatively, D is TRBD1 (6 bases). Specimen: PBMCs. The CDR3 region is CASSLDRYGYTF. The CDR3 DNA is TGTGCCAGCAGTCTGGACAGATATGGCTACACCTTC.